The 13 T cell receptor beta chains below all came from one sample that was sequenced in a study of T cells after yellow fever vaccination. TCRdb re-analysed the 5' RACE reads in MiXCR, keeping a single row per CDR3 protein. The sample carries some 250,000 distinct CDR3 sequences, more than 3.5% recorded once. Sequenced material: PBMCs, taken 15 days after the yellow fever booster vaccination. The receptors come from a man aged 18 to 30 who received the YFV17D yellow fever vaccine.

This clonotype was picked up many times. V is TRBV12-3 or TRBV12-4 and J is TRBJ2-7; D tentatively reads TRBD1 or TRBD2 (5 bases each). This CDR3 has 14 residues. V lost 7 bases and J 3 bases, leaving 16 bases between the germline ends. The CDR3: CASTGQQGRYEQYF. In DNA form, the CDR3 reads TGTGCCAGCACCGGTCAGCAGGGACGCTACGAGCAGTACTTC.

This clonotype was recorded at least ten times. The V gene is TRBV6-5, the J gene TRBJ1-6; D uncertain. The CDR3 runs 15 residues. Germline-derived CDR1 and CDR2 are MNHEY and SVGAGI. V lost 2 bases and J lost 7, with 12 bases in between. CDR3 sequence (DNA): TGTGCCAGCAGTTACGTGGCAGGCGAGAATTCACCCCTCCACTTT. It translates to CASSYVAGENSPLHF.

The sample holds many counts of this clonotype. The V gene is TRBV4-1, the J gene TRBJ2-5; 10 bases align to TRBD1. This CDR3 contains 15 residues. Looked up from germline, CDR1 is MGHRA and CDR2 is YSYEKL. After removal of 2 bases from V and 2 bases from J, the junction contained 2 bases not matched to a gene. The CDR3 nucleotides read TGCGCCAGCAGCCAACCGGACAGGGGGCAAGAGACCCAGTACTTC. Translated: CASSQPDRGQETQYF.

This clonotype occurred a few times. This sequence joins TRBV4-1 and TRBJ1-2; D is possibly TRBD1 (5 bases). The length of the CDR3 is 15 residues. Trimming removed 4 bases at V and 4 bases at J, with 16 bases between. Germline CDR1 MGHRA, CDR2 YSYEKL. DNA for the CDR3: TGCGCCAGCAGCCCCTTTCTCCCGGGGACCTATGGCTACACCTTC. Translation gives CASSPFLPGTYGYTF.

This clonotype has at least ten counts. The chain carries TRBV28 and TRBJ2-6; D is unclear. The CDR3 has 18 amino acids. Trimming took off 1 base at V and 4 bases at J, with 17 bases between the two ends. Per germline, CDR1 MDHEN and CDR2 SYDVKM. The CDR3 bases are TGTGCCAGCAGTTTATCCATCTTCGAGGTCCTCGGGGCCAACGTCCTGACTTTC. Residues: CASSLSIFEVLGANVLTF.

Points on this clonotype: A read error is possible here, since a much larger clone lies one base away. The gene calls are TRBV12-3 or TRBV12-4 and TRBJ2-1; 8 bases match TRBD2. This CDR3 contains 14 residues. The CDR3 sequence is CASFLAGTYNEQSF. CDR3 sequence (DNA): TGTGCCAGCTTTTTAGCGGGAACCTACAATGAGCAGTCCTTC.

This clonotype was found many times. V is TRBV11-2 and J is TRBJ1-4, with 9 nucleotides matching TRBD1. CDR1 SGHAT and CDR2 FQNNGV come from the germline V gene. Trimming cost V 4 bases and J 7 bases; bases outside gene matches: 4. This CDR3 spans 14 amino acids. For the CDR3, the DNA is TGTGCCAGCAGCTCCGGGACAGGGCCTGAAAAACTGTTTTTT. Amino acids: CASSSGTGPEKLFF.

This clonotype was found a few times. The chain combines TRBV12-2 with TRBJ2-7; the DNA was not compared with TRBD1, the D call given in the table. TRBV12-2 is listed as a pseudogene. CDR3 length: 14 residues. The CDR3 sequence: CASRTGTEPYEQYF. As DNA, the CDR3 is TGTGCAAGTCGCACCGGGACAGAGCCCTACGAGCAGTACTTC.

This clonotype has a count of ten or more. This chain joins TRBV11-2 and TRBJ1-1; no clear D gene. Germline values: CDR1 SGHAT, CDR2 FQNNGV. This CDR3 is 12 amino acids long. V gave up 5 bases and J gave up 1 base, with 5 bases separating them. In DNA, the CDR3 is TGTGCCAGCAGCCGACAGAACACTGAAGCTTTCTTT. Translating gives CASSRQNTEAFF.

This clonotype was picked up many times. This chain connects TRBV6-2 or TRBV6-3 to TRBJ2-5, with a possible D match to TRBD2 (6 bases). Trimming shortened V by 4 bases and J by 5 bases, and 20 bases separated the two germline ends. The germline V gene has CDR1 MNHEY and CDR2 SVGEGT. This CDR3 is 16 amino acids long. The CDR3 protein is CASSSPRGDWLETQYF. CDR3 DNA sequence: TGTGCCAGCAGTTCCCCTCGCGGGGATTGGTTGGAGACCCAGTACTTC.

With respect to this clonotype: A read error may explain this, as a much larger clone is one base away. The chain is built from TRBV20-1 and TRBJ1-6, with D unclear. The germline gives CDR1 DFQATT, CDR2 SNEGSKA (reference sequence). V was pared by 6 bases and J by 0 bases, with 12 bases between. The CDR3 has 15 amino acids. The CDR3: CSARSQCSYNSPLHF. The CDR3 nucleotides are TGCAGTGCGAGGTCCCAGTGCTCCTATAATTCACCCCTCCACTTT.

This clonotype was seen ten or more times. V usage is TRBV3-1 and J usage is TRBJ2-1; D is unclear. Trimming took off 4 bases at V and 0 bases at J, with 10 bases between the two ends. CDR1 and CDR2 (germline): LGHDT, YNNKEL (reference sequence). The CDR3 length is 15 residues. The CDR3 loop is CASSLQVGSYNEQFF. The DNA of the CDR3 is TGTGCCAGCAGCCTCCAGGTAGGCTCCTACAATGAGCAGTTCTTC.

This clonotype occurred many times. The chain couples TRBV5-1 to TRBJ2-3, with 11 positions matching TRBD1. The germline V gene has CDR1 SGHRS and CDR2 YFSETQ. With 3 bases clipped from V and 6 bases from J, the junction kept 6 bases outside the gene matches. The CDR3 runs to 15 residues. CDR3 loop: CASSSGDRGSDTQYF. Written as DNA, the CDR3 is TGCGCCAGCAGCTCTGGGGACAGGGGGTCCGATACGCAGTATTTT.